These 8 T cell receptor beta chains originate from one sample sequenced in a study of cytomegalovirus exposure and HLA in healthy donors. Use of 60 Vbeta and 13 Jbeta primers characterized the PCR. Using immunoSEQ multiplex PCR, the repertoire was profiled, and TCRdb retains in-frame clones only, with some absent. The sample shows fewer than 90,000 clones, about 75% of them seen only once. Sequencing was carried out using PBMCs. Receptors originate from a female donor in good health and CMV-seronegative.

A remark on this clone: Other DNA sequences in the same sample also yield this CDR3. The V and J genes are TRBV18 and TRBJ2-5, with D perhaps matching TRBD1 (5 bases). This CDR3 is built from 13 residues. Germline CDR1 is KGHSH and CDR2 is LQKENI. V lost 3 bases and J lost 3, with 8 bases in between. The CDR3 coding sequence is TGTGCCAGCTCACCGTCCAGGGAAGAGACCCAGTACTTC. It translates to CASSPSREETQYF.

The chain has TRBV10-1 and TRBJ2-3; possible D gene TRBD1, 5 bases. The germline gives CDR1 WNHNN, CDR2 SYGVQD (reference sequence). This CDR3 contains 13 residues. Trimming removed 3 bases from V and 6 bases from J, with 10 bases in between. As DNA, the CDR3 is TGCGCCAGCAGTGAACGCAGGGTCGATACGCAGTATTTT. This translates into CASSERRVDTQYF.

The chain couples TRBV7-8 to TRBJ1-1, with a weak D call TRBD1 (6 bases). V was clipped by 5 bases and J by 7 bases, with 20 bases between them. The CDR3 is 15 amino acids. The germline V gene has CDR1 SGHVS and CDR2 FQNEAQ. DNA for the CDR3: TGTGCCAGCAGCACCACTCGCAGGGGCTGGGATGAAGCTTTCTTT. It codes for CASSTTRRGWDEAFF.

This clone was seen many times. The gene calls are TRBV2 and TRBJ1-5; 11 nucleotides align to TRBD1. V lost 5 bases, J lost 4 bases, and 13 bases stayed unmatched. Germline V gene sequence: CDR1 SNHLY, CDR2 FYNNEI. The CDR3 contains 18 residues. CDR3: CASSYTNSGTGGNQPQHF. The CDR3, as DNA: TGTGCCAGCAGTTATACGAACTCCGGGACAGGGGGGAATCAGCCCCAGCATTTT. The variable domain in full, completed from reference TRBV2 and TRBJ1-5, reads EPEVTQTPSHQVTQMGQEVILRCVPISNHLYFYWYRQILGQKVEFLVSFYNNEISEKSEIFDDQFSVERPDGSNFTLKIRSTKLEDSAMYFCASSYTNSGTGGNQPQHFGDGTRLSIL.

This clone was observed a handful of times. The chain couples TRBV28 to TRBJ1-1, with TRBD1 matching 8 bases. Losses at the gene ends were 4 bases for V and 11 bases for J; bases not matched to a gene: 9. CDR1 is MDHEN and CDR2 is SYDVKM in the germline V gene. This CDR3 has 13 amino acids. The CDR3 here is CASSSGQGVGAFF. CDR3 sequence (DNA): TGTGCCAGCAGTTCCGGACAGGGCGTCGGGGCTTTCTTT.

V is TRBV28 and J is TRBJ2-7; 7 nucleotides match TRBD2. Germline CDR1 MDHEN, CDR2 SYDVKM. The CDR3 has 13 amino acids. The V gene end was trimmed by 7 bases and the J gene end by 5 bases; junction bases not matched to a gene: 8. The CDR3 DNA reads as TGTGCCAGCACGAGAGCGGGGAGGAACGAGCAGTACTTC. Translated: CASTRAGRNEQYF.

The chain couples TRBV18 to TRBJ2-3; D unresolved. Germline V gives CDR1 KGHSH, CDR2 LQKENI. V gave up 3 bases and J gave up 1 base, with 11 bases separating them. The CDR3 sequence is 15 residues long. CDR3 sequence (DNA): TGTGCCAGCTCACCGTCAAGCGATGGCACAGATACGCAGTATTTT. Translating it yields CASSPSSDGTDTQYF.

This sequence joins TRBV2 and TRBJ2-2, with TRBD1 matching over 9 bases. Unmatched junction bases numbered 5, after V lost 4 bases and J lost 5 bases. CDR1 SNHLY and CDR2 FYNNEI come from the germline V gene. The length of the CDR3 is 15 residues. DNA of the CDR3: TGTGCCAGCAGTGTAATCGGACAGGGGACCGGGGAGCTGTTTTTT. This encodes CASSVIGQGTGELFF.